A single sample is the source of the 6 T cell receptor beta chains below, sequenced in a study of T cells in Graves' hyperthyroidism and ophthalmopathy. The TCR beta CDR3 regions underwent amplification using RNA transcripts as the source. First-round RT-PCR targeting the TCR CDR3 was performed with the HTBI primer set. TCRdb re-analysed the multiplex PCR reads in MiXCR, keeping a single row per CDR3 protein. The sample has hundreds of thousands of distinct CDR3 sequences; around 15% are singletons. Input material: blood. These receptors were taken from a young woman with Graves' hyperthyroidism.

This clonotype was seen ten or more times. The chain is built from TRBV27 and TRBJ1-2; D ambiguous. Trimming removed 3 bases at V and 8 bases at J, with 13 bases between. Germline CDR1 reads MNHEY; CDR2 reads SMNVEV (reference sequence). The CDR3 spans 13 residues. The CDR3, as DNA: TGTGCCAGCAGTTTCTCGGAATTACAAGGCTACACCTTC. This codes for CASSFSELQGYTF.

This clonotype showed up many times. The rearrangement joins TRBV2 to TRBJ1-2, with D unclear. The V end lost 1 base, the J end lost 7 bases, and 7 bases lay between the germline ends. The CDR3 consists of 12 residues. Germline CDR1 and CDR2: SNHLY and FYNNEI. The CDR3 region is CASSEGLPGYTF. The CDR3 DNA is TGTGCCAGCAGTGAAGGGCTCCCTGGCTACACCTTC. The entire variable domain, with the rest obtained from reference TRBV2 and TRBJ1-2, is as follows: EPEVTQTPSHQVTQMGQEVILRCVPISNHLYFYWYRQILGQKVEFLVSFYNNEISEKSEIFDDQFSVERPDGSNFTLKIRSTKLEDSAMYFCASSEGLPGYTFGSGTRLTVV.

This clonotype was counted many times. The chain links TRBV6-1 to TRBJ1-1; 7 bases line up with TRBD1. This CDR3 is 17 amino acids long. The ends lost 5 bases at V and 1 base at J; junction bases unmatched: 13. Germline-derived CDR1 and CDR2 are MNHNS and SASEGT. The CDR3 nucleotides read TGTGCCAGCAGTTCGACAGGGTTCGTCGGGAAGAACACTGAAGCTTTCTTT. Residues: CASSSTGFVGKNTEAFF.

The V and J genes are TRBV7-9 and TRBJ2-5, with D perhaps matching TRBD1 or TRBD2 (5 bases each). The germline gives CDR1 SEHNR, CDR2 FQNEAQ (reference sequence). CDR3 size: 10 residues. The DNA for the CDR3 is TGTGTCGTCTGGGACGGGACCCAGTACTTC. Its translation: CVVWDGTQYF.

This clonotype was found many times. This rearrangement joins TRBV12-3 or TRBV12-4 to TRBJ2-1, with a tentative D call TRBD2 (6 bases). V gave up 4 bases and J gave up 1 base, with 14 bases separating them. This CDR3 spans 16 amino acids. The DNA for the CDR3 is TGTGCCAGCAGTTCGTTCGGGAGTAGGTCCTACAATGAGCAGTTCTTC. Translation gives CASSSFGSRSYNEQFF.

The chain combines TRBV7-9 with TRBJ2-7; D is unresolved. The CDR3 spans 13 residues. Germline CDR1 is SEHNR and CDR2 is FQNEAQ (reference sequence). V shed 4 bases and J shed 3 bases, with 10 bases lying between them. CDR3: CASSSSDNYEQYF. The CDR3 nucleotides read TGTGCCAGCAGCTCTTCCGATAACTACGAGCAGTACTTC.